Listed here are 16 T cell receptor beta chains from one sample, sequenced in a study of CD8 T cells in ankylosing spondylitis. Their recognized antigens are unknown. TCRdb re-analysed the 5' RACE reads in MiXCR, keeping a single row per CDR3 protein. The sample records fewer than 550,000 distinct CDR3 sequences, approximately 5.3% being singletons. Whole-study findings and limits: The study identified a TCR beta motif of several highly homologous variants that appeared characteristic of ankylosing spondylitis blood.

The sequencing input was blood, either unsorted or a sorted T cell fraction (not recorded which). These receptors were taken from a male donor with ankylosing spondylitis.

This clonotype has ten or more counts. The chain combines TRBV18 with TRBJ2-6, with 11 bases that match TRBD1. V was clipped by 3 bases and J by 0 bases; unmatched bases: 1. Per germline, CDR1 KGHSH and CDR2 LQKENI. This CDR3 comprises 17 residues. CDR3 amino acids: CASSPGTGGSGANVLTF. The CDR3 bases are TGTGCCAGCTCACCGGGGACAGGGGGCTCTGGGGCCAACGTCCTGACTTTC.

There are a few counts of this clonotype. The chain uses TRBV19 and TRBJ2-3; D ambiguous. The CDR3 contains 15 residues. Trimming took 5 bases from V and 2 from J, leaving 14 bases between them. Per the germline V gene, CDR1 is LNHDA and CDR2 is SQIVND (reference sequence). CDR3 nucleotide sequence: TGTGCCAGTAGTCCAAGAGTAAGCTTCACAGATACGCAGTATTTT. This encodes CASSPRVSFTDTQYF.

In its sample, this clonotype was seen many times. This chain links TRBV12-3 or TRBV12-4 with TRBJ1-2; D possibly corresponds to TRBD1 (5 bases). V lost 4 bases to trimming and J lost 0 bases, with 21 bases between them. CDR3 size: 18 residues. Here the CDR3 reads CASSSLGLPLAANYGYTF. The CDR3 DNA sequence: TGTGCCAGCAGTTCCCTGGGACTTCCCCTGGCTGCTAACTATGGCTACACCTTC.

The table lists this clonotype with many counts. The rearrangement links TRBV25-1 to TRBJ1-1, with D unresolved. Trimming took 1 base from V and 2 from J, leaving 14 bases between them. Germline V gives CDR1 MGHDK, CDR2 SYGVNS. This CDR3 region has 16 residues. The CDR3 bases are TGTGCCAGCAGTGAATTTTGGTCGGAGGTTAACACTGAAGCTTTCTTT. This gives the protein CASSEFWSEVNTEAFF.

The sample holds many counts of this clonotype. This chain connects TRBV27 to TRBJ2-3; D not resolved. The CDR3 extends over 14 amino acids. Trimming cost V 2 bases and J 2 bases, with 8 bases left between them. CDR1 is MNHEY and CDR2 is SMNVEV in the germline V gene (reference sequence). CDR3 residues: CASSLRAFTDTQYF. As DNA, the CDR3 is TGTGCCAGCAGTTTACGAGCGTTCACAGATACGCAGTATTTT.

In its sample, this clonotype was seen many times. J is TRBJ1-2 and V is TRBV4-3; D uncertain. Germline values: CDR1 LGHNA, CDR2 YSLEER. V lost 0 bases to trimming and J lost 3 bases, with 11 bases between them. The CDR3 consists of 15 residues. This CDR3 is CASSQDSRAYYGYTF. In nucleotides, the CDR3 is TGCGCCAGCAGCCAAGATTCCCGGGCCTACTATGGCTACACCTTC.

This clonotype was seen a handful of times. CDR3 residues: CASSGTGENQPQHF. DNA for the CDR3: TGTGCCAGCTCGGGGACAGGGGAAAATCAGCCCCAGCATTTT. The rearrangement links TRBV18 to TRBJ1-5; 10 bases match TRBD1. The J segment lost 4 bases and the V segment lost 6 bases, leaving 3 bases of the junction unmatched. Germline V lookup: CDR1 KGHSH, CDR2 LQKENI. The CDR3 runs 14 residues.

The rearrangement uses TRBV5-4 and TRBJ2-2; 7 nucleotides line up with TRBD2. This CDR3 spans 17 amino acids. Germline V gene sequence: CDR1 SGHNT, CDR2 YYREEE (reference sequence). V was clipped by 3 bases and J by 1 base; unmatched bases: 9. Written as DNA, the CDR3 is TGTGCCAGCAGCTGGGTTAGAGCGGGATGGAACACCGGGGAGCTGTTTTTT. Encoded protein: CASSWVRAGWNTGELFF.

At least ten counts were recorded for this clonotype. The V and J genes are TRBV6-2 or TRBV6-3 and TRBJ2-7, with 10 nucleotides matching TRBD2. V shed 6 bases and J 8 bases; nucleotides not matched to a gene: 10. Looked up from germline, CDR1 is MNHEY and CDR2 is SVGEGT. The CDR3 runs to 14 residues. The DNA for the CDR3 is TGTGCCAGCAGACGGACTAGCGGTAATTTACAGCAGTACTTC. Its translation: CASRRTSGNLQQYF.

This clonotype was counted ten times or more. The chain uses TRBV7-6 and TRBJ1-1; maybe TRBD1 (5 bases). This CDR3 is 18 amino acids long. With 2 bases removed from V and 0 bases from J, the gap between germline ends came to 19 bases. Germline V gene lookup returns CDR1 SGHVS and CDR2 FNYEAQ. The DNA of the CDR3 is TGTGCCAGCAGCTTAACCCCCCCGGCAGGGTCTATGAACACTGAAGCTTTCTTT. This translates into CASSLTPPAGSMNTEAFF. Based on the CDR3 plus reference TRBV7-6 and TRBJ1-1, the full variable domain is GAGVSQSPRYKVTKRGQDVALRCDPISGHVSLYWYRQALGQGPEFLTYFNYEAQQDKSGLPNDRFSAERPEGSISTLTIQRTEQRDSAMYRCASSLTPPAGSMNTEAFFGQGTRLTVV.

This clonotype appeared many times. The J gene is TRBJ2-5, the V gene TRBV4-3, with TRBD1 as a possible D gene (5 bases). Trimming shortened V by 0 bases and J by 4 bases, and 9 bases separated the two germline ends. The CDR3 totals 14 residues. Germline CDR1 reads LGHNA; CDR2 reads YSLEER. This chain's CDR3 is CASSQDRTRETQYF. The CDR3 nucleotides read TGCGCCAGCAGCCAAGATAGGACACGAGAGACCCAGTACTTC.

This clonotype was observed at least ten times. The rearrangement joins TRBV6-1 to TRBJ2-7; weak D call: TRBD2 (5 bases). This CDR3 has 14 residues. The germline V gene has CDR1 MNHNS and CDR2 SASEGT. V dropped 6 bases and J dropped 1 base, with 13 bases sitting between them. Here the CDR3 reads CASRTRGLSYEQYF. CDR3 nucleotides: TGTGCCAGCAGAACCAGAGGGCTATCCTACGAGCAGTACTTC.

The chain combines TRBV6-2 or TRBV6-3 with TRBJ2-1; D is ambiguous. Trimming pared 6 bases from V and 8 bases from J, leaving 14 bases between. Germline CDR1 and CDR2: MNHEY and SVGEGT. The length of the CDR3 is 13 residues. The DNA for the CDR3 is TGTGCCAGCAGCCCACGAGTGCCCCATGAGCAGTTCTTC. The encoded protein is CASSPRVPHEQFF.

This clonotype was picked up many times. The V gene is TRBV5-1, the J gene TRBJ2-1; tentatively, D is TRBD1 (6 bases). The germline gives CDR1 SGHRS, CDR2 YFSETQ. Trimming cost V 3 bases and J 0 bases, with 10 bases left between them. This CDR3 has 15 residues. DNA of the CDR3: TGCGCCAGCAGCTGGACAGAGAGCTCCTACAATGAGCAGTTCTTC. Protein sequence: CASSWTESSYNEQFF.

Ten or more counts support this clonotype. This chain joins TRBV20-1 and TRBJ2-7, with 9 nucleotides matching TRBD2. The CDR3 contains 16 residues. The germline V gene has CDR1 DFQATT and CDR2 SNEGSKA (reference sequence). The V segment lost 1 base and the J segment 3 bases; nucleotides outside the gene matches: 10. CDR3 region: CSARVASGKTGYEQYF. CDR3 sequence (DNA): TGCAGTGCTAGAGTGGCTAGCGGGAAGACGGGCTACGAGCAGTACTTC.

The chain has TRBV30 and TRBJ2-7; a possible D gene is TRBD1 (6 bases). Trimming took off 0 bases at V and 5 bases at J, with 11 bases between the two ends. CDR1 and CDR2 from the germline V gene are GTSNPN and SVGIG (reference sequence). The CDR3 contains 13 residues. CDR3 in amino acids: CAWSVQGHNEQYF. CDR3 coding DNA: TGTGCCTGGAGTGTACAGGGACACAACGAGCAGTACTTC.